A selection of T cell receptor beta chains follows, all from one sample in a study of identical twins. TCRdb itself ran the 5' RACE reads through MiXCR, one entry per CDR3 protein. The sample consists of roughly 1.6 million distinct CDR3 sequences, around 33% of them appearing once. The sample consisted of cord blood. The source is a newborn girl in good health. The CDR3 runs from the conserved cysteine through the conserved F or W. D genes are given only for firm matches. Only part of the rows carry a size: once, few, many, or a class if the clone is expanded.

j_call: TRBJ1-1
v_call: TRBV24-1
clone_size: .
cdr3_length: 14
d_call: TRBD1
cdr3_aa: CATRPGTGNTEAFF
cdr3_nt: TGTGCCACCAGACCCGGGACAGGGAACACTGAAGCTTTCTTT

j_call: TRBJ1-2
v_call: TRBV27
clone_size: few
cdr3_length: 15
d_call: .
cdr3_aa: CASSPRGYSYYGYTF
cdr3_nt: TGTGCCAGCAGTCCCCGGGGCTACTCCTACTATGGCTACACCTTC

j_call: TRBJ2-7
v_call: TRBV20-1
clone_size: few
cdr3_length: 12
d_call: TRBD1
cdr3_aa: CSARDRGMGQYF
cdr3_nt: TGCAGTGCTAGGGACAGGGGGATGGGGCAGTACTTC

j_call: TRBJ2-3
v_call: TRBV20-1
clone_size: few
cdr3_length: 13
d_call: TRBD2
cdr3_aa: CSLRDYPTDTQYF
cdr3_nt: TGCAGTCTCCGGGACTACCCCACAGATACGCAGTATTTT

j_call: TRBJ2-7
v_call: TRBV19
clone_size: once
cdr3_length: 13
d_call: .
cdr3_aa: CASSPSLSLEQYF
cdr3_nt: TGTGCCAGTAGTCCCTCTCTATCCCTCGAGCAGTACTTC

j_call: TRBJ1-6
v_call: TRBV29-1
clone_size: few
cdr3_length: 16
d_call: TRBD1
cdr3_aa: CSVECSGTAYNSPLHF
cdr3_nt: TGCAGCGTTGAATGTTCCGGGACAGCCTATAATTCACCCCTCCACTTT

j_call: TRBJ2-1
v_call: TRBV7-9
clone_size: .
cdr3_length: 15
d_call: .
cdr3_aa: CASSLLAPYYNEQFF
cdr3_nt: TGTGCCAGCAGCTTATTAGCTCCTTACTACAATGAGCAGTTCTTC

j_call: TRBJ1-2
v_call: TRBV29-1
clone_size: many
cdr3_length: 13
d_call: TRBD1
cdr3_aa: CSVDGDRSYGYTF
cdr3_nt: TGCAGCGTTGATGGGGACAGGTCATATGGCTACACCTTC

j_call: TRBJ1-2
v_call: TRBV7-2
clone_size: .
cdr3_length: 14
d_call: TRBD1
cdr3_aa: CASSVNRGGYGYTF
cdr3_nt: TGTGCCAGCAGCGTAAACAGGGGTGGCTATGGCTACACCTTC

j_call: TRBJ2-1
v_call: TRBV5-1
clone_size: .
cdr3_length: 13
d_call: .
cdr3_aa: CASSFEPHYEQFF
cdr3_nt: TGCGCCAGCAGCTTCGAACCCCACTACGAGCAGTTCTTC

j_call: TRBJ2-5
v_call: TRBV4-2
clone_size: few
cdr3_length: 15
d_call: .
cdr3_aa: CASSQDIGPYNEQYF
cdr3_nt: TGTGCCAGCAGCCAAGATATCGGGCCGTACAATGAGCAGTACTTC

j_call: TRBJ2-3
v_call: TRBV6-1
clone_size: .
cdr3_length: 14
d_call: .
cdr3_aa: CASSRILQGDTQYF
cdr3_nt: TGTGCCAGCAGCCGAATCTTACAGGGAGATACGCAGTATTTT

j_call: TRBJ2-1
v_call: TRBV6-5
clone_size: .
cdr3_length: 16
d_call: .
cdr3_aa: CASSYSIAGLYNEQFF
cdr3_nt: TGTGCCAGCAGTTACTCAATCGCGGGACTTTACAATGAGCAGTTCTTC

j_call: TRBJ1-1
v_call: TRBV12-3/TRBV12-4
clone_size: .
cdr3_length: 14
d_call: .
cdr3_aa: CASSPPGLNTEAFF
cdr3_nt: TGTGCCAGCAGTCCCCCGGGCCTCAACACTGAAGCTTTCTTT

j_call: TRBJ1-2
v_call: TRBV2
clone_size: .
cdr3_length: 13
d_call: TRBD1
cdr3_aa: CASSEVQGGGCTF
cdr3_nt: TGTGCCAGCAGTGAAGTTCAGGGGGGTGGCTGCACCTTC

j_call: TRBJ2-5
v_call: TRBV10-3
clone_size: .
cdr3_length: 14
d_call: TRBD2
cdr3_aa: CAISLAGAVNEQYF
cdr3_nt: TGTGCCATCAGCCTAGCGGGAGCCGTCAATGAGCAGTACTTC

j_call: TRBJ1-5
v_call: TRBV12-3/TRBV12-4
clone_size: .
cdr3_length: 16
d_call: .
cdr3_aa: CASSLFVGRSNQPQHF
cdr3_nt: TGTGCCAGCAGTTTATTCGTCGGCAGGAGCAATCAGCCCCAGCATTTT

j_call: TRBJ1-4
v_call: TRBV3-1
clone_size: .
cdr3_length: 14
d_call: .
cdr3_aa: CASSAEPTNEKLFF
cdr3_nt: TGTGCCAGCAGCGCAGAGCCAACTAATGAAAAACTGTTTTTT

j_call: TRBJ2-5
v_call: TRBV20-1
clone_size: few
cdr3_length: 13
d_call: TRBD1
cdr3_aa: CSAIGTGQETQYF
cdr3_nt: TGCAGTGCCATAGGGACAGGGCAAGAGACCCAGTACTTC

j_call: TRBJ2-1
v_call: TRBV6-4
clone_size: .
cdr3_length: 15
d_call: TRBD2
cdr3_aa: CASSQGTSLYNEQFF
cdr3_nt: TGTGCCAGCAGTCAAGGGACTAGCTTGTACAATGAGCAGTTCTTC

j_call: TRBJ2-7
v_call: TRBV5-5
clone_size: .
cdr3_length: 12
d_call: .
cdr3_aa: CASSLAGVAQYF
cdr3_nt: TGTGCCAGCAGCTTGGCCGGGGTTGCACAGTACTTC

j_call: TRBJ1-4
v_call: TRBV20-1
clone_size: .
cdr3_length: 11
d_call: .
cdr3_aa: CSAGRIEKLFF
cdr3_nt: TGCAGTGCTGGCCGTATAGAAAAACTGTTTTTT

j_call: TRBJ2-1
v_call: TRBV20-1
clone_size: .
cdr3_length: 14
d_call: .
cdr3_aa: CSARNLGLYNEQFF
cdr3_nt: TGCAGTGCTAGGAATCTCGGACTCTACAATGAGCAGTTCTTC

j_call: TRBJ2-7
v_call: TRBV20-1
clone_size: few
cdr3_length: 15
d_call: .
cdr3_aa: CSARDPLAISYEQYF
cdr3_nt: TGCAGTGCTAGAGATCCGCTAGCGATCTCCTACGAGCAGTACTTC

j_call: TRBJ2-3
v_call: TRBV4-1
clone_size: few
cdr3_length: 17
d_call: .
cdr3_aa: CASSRLGTPLLVYTQYF
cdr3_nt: TGCGCCAGCAGCCGCCTCGGGACTCCCCTTCTCGTGTATACGCAGTATTTT

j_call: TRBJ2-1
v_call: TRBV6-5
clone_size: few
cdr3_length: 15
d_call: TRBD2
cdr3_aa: CASSPTSTSYNEQFF
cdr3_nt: TGTGCCAGCAGTCCGACTAGCACCTCCTACAATGAGCAGTTCTTC

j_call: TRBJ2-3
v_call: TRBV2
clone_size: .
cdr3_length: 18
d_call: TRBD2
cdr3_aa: CASSGGTSGGLSTDTQYF
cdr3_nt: TGTGCCAGCAGTGGCGGGACTAGCGGGGGCCTCAGCACAGATACGCAGTATTTT